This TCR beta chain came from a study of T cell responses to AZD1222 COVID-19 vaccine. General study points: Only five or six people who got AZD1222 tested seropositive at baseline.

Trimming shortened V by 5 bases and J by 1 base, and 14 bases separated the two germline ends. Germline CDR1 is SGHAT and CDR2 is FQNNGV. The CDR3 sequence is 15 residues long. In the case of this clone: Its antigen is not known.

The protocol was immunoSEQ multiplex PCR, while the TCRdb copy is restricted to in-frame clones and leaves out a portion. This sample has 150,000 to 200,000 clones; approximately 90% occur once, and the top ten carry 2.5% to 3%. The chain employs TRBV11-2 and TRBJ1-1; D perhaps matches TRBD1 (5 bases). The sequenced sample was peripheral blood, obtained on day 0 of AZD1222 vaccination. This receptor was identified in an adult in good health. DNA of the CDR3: TGTGCCAGCAGCCCGAGGACACGGGAGAACACTGAAGCTTTCTTT. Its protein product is CASSPRTRENTEAFF.